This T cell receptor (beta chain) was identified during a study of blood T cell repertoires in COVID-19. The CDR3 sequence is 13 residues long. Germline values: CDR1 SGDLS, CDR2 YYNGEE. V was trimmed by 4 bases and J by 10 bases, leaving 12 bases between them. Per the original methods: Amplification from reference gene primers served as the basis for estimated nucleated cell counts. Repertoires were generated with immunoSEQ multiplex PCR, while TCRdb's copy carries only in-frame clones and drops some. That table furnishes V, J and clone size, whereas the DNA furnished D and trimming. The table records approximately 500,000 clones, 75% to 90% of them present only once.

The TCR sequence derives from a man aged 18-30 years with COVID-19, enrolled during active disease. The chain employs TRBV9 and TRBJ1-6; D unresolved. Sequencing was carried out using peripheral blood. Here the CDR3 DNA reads TGTGCCAGCAGCTCCAGCGGGCTGTCACCCCTCCACTTT. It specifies CASSSSGLSPLHF.